The 2 T cell receptor beta chains given below trace back to one sample, sequenced in a study of early T cells in non-severe SARS-CoV-2 infection. TCRdb redid the calling of the 5' RACE reads with MiXCR, one entry per CDR3 protein. The data hold some 77,000 distinct CDR3 sequences, with less than 15% observed a single time. Sequenced material: whole blood, taken at baseline. Receptors were obtained from an adult who was a healthcare worker with PCR-confirmed SARS-CoV-2 infection or an uninfected control (not recorded which). The donor label of this sample is uncertain.

This clonotype showed up just a few times. The rearrangement joins TRBV6-1 to TRBJ2-3, with D unclear. The CDR3 loop spans 11 amino acids. V gave up 8 bases and J gave up 5 bases, with 8 bases separating them. Per germline, CDR1 MNHNS and CDR2 SASEGT. CDR3 sequence (DNA): TGTGCCAGCGTTGGAAGAGATACGCAGTATTTT. Translated, it gives CASVGRDTQYF.

The rearrangement links TRBV7-3 to TRBJ1-1; D may be TRBD1 (5 bases). V lost 4 bases, J lost 8 bases, and 14 bases lay in between. Germline V gene lookup returns CDR1 SGHTA and CDR2 FQGTGA. This CDR3 contains 13 residues. The CDR3: CASSSERGTEAFF. CDR3 bases: TGTGCCAGCAGCTCCGAGAGGGGTACCGAAGCTTTCTTT. Based on the CDR3 plus reference TRBV7-3 and TRBJ1-1, the full variable domain is GAGVSQTPSNKVTEKGKYVELRCDPISGHTALYWYRQSLGQGPEFLIYFQGTGAADDSGLPNDRFFAVRPEGSVSTLKIQRTERGDSAVYLCASSSERGTEAFFGQGTRLTVV.